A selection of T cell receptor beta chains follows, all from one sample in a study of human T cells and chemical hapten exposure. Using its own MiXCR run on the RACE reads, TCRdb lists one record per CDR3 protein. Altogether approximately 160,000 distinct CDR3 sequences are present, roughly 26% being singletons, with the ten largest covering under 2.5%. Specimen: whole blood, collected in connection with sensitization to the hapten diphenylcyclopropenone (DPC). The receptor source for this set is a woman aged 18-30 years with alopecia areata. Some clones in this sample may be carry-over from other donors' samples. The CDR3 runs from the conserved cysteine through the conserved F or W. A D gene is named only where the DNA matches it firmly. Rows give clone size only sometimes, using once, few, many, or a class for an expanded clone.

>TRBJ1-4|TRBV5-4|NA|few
TGTGCCAGCAGCAGACCGGGGTTTAATGAAAAACTGTTTTTT
CASSRPGFNEKLFF
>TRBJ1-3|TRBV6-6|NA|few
TGTGCCAGCAGTTACACCCAGCGTGGAGGCCGTGGAAACACCATATATTTT
CASSYTQRGGRGNTIYF
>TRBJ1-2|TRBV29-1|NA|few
TGCAGCGTTGAAAGGCGGGAACCCCACTATGGCTACACCTTC
CSVERREPHYGYTF
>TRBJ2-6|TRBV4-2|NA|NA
TGTGCCAGCAGCCTCTTGAACTCTGGGGCCAACGTCCTGACTTTC
CASSLLNSGANVLTF
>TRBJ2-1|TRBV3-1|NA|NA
TGTGCCAGCAGCCAAGATATCTCCAATGAGCAGTTCTTC
CASSQDISNEQFF
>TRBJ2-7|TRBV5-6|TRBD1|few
TGTGCCAGCAGCTCACCCGGGACAGGGGCCTACGAGCAGTACTTC
CASSSPGTGAYEQYF
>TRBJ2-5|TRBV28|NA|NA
TGTGCCAGCAGCCCTCCCGTGTGGGGGGAGACCCAGTACTTC
CASSPPVWGETQYF
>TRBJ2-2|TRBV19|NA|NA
TGTGCCAGTACCCTCAGGGGCGCGACGAATACCGGGGAGCTGTTTTTT
CASTLRGATNTGELFF
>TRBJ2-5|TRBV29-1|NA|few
TGCAGCGTTGAGGGGTTCAGGGACACGCGTATGGAGACCCAGTACTTC
CSVEGFRDTRMETQYF
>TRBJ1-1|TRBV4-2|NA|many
TGTGCCAGCAGCCGTTGTCGCGAAGCTTTCTTT
CASSRCREAFF
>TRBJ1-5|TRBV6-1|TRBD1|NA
TGTGCCAGCAATACATGGACAGGGGCTTCCAATCAGCCCCAGCATTTT
CASNTWTGASNQPQHF
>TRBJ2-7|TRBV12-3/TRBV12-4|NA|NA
TGTGCCAGCAGTTTAGTCCCGGGGGTTCGCGAGCAGTACTTC
CASSLVPGVREQYF
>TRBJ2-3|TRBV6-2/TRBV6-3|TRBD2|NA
TGTGCCAGCAGCCCCAGCGGGCGGGGGGCCACAGATACGCAGTATTTT
CASSPSGRGATDTQYF
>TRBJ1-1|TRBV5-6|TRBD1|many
TGTGCCAGCAGCCCTAGGGACAGTGAGGCTTTCTTT
CASSPRDSEAFF
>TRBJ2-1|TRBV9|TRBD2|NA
TGTGCCAGCAGCCAACCGGGACTAGTCAATGAGCAGTTCTTC
CASSQPGLVNEQFF
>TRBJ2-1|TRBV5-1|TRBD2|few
TGCGCCAGCAGCCTGCGGGAGGCCTTCTACAATGAGCAGTTCTTC
CASSLREAFYNEQFF